This TCR beta chain was captured in a study of T-cell memory formation after mild COVID-19. Whole-study findings and limits: In second-wave clones peaking day 37, SARS-CoV-2 specificity remained unconfirmed. Cross-reactive memory seemingly joined, as some responding clones were found in pre-infection memory. CD4/CD8 balance characterized clones contracting day 15 to 85, and CD4+ skew characterized later expanders. Mainly in CM and EM were contracting CD4+ clones; CD8+ were in EMRA.

Each CDR3 protein is one row after TCRdb ran MiXCR on the 5' RACE reads. The sample lists roughly 110,000 distinct CDR3 sequences; approximately 15% were seen once. The CDR3 runs to 16 residues. Germline V gene data show CDR1 as SEHNR and CDR2 as FQNEAQ (reference sequence). The V end was cut by 1 base, the J end by 4 bases, with 16 bases between. With regard to this clonotype: Antigen specificity is unknown.

The chain links TRBV7-9 to TRBJ1-2; tentatively, D is TRBD1 (5 bases). This clonotype was sampled from a man aged 18 to 29 who had mild COVID-19 (a few samples of this study predate the infection). Cell type and time point are not known. Sequencing was carried out using PBMCs or a T cell subset sorted from them (not recorded which). The CDR3 is CASSLGGEFQGYGYTF. The CDR3 DNA follows: TGTGCCAGCAGCTTAGGTGGGGAGTTCCAGGGCTATGGCTACACCTTC.